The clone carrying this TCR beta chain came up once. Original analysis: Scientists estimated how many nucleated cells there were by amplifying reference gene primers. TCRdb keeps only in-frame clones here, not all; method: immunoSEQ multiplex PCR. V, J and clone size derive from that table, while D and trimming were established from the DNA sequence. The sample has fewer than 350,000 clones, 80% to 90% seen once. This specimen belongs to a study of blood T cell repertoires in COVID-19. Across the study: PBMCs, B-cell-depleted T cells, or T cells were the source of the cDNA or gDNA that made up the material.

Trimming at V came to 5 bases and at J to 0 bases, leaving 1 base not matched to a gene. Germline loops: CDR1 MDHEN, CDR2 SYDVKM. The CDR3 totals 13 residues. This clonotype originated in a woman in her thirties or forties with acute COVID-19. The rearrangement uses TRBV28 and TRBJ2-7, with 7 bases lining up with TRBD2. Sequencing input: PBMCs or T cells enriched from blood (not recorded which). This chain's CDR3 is CASSRGGSYEQYF. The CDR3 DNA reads TGTGCCAGCAGTCGCGGGGGCTCCTACGAGCAGTACTTC.